These 23 T cell receptor beta chains share one sample of origin, sequenced in a study of T-cell memory formation after mild COVID-19. TCRdb reprocessed the 5' RACE reads with MiXCR, giving one entry per CDR3 protein. Of about 560,000 distinct CDR3 sequences in the sample, about 18% were seen once. Input material: PBMCs or a T cell subset sorted from them (not recorded which). These receptors all stem from an adult woman who had mild COVID-19 (a few samples of this study predate the infection). Cell type and time point are not known.

The chain employs TRBV29-1 and TRBJ1-1, with D possibly TRBD1 on 6 matching bases. The germline V gene has CDR1 SQVTM and CDR2 ANQGSEA. CDR3 length: 14 residues. V gave up 5 bases and J gave up 0 bases, with 13 bases separating them. The CDR3: CSVSPTGMNTEAFF. The CDR3 region has the DNA TGCAGCGTTTCCCCTACAGGGATGAACACTGAAGCTTTCTTT.

This clonotype occurred once. The chain uses TRBV7-8 and TRBJ1-1, with 8 bases aligning to TRBD1. The V gene's germline CDR1 is SGHVS and CDR2 FQNEAQ. The V gene end was trimmed by 5 bases and the J gene end by 3 bases; junction bases not matched to a gene: 5. CDR3 length: 14 amino acids. This chain's CDR3 is CASSDGQGDTEAFF. In nucleotides, the CDR3 is TGTGCCAGCAGCGACGGACAGGGTGACACTGAAGCTTTCTTT.

Written as DNA, the CDR3 is TGTGCCATCAGTGGTGAAGGGAATAACTATGGCTACACCTTC. Its translation is CAISGEGNNYGYTF. The chain uses TRBV10-3 and TRBJ1-2, with D hard to call. The germline gives CDR1 ENHRY, CDR2 SYGVKD. The CDR3 sequence is 14 residues long. V gave up 4 bases and J gave up 1 base, with 10 bases separating them.

V usage is TRBV7-2 and J usage is TRBJ2-3; 8 nucleotides align to TRBD1. The CDR3 contains 17 residues. V shed 5 bases and J 6 bases; nucleotides not matched to a gene: 16. Per germline, CDR1 SGHTA and CDR2 FQGNSA. The CDR3 DNA sequence: TGTGCCAGCAGCCTCCCGCCCACAGGGGGAACGTTGGATACGCAGTATTTT. Its translation: CASSLPPTGGTLDTQYF.

This clonotype appeared a few times. The chain carries TRBV6-5 and TRBJ2-5; D is perhaps TRBD1 or TRBD2 (5 bases each). Trimming took 4 bases from V and 0 from J, leaving 12 bases between them. Germline CDR1 and CDR2: MNHEY and SVGAGI. This CDR3 contains 15 residues. The chain's CDR3 is CASSWGRGNQETQYF. The DNA of the CDR3 is TGTGCCAGCAGTTGGGGACGGGGCAACCAAGAGACCCAGTACTTC.

This clonotype turned up a few times. The genes are TRBV7-4 and TRBJ2-7; perhaps TRBD2 as D (5 bases). V was clipped by 4 bases and J by 7 bases, with 14 bases between them. The V gene's germline CDR1 is SGHVT and CDR2 SQSDAQ. The length of the CDR3 is 13 residues. The CDR3 spells CASSSVSVAEQYF. CDR3 bases: TGTGCCAGCAGCTCTGTCTCAGTAGCGGAGCAGTACTTC.

V usage is TRBV10-3 and J usage is TRBJ2-7; TRBD2 agrees at 14 bases. Germline V gives CDR1 ENHRY, CDR2 SYGVKD. V lost 3 bases to trimming and J lost 0 bases; unmatched junction nucleotides: 13. The CDR3 contains 20 residues. CDR3 bases: TGTGCCATCAGTGATTTTGGACTAGCGGGAGGACTACCGCCCTCCTACGAGCAGTACTTC. This encodes CAISDFGLAGGLPPSYEQYF.

In its sample, this clonotype was seen a few times. This chain uses TRBV30 with TRBJ1-2; D is unresolved. V lost 8 bases to trimming and J lost 4 bases, with 17 bases between them. Germline V gives CDR1 GTSNPN, CDR2 SVGIG (reference sequence). CDR3 length: 13 residues. The CDR3 region is CAGHPDGGYGYTF. Written as DNA, the CDR3 is TGTGCCGGGCACCCGGACGGTGGCTATGGCTACACCTTC.

The rearrangement uses TRBV12-3 or TRBV12-4 and TRBJ2-3; maybe TRBD2 (5 bases). With 6 bases removed from V and 5 bases from J, the gap between germline ends came to 12 bases. The CDR3 totals 13 residues. As DNA, the CDR3 is TGTGCCAGCAGGACTGGACTTGGAGATACGCAGTATTTT. This gives the protein CASRTGLGDTQYF.

The chain has TRBV2 and TRBJ1-1; 12 bases agree with TRBD1. CDR1 is SNHLY and CDR2 is FYNNEI in the germline V gene. The ends lost 6 bases at V and 3 bases at J; junction bases unmatched: 2. The CDR3 spans 14 residues. The chain's CDR3 is CASRGTGGHTEAFF. Written as DNA, the CDR3 is TGTGCCAGCAGGGGGACAGGGGGCCACACTGAAGCTTTCTTT.

This clonotype appeared once. The chain recombines TRBV14 with TRBJ1-1; no clear D. Germline-derived CDR1 and CDR2 are SGHDN and FVKESK. The germline V and J ends were trimmed by 6 bases and 0 bases, with 17 bases remaining between them. CDR3 length equals 16 residues. The CDR3 bases are TGTGCCAGCAGTCCGCCGGGGATACTCATGAACACTGAAGCTTTCTTT. It is translated as CASSPPGILMNTEAFF.

The J gene is TRBJ1-1, the V gene TRBV25-1; TRBD1 matches at 7 bases. This CDR3 is 13 amino acids long. The V gene end was trimmed by 9 bases and the J gene end by 6 bases; junction bases not matched to a gene: 10. Germline loops: CDR1 MGHDK, CDR2 SYGVNS. The CDR3 spells CASRDSLYSEAFF. In nucleotides, the CDR3 is TGTGCCAGTCGGGACAGTCTTTACTCTGAAGCTTTCTTT.

The J gene is TRBJ2-7, the V gene TRBV12-3 or TRBV12-4, with D uncertain. V was pared by 3 bases and J by 0 bases, with 9 bases between. The CDR3 has 14 residues. This chain's CDR3 is CASSFGSDSYEQYF. The CDR3 coding sequence is TGTGCCAGCAGTTTCGGGTCCGACTCCTACGAGCAGTACTTC.

This clonotype was seen only a few times. The V call is TRBV7-9, the J call TRBJ2-1; TRBD1 matches 10 bases. This CDR3 is 14 amino acids long. The germline V gene has CDR1 SEHNR and CDR2 FQNEAQ (reference sequence). V lost 4 bases to trimming and J lost 14 bases; unmatched junction nucleotides: 11. This CDR3 reads CASSSSALTGGKFF. The CDR3 region has the DNA TGTGCCAGCAGCTCATCCGCCTTGACAGGGGGCAAGTTCTTC.

For the CDR3, the DNA is TGTGCCTGGAGATACCGGGGTAGCGGCATCTACGAGCAGTACTTC. It codes for CAWRYRGSGIYEQYF. The chain recombines TRBV30 with TRBJ2-7; D is possibly TRBD2 (6 bases). Trimming cost V 3 bases and J 3 bases, with 18 bases left between them. Germline-derived CDR1 and CDR2 are GTSNPN and SVGIG (reference sequence). The CDR3 has 15 residues.

This clonotype was found a few times. The CDR3: CASSLTGQRFNTGELFF. In DNA form, the CDR3 reads TGCGCCAGCAGCCTCACGGGACAGAGGTTTAACACCGGGGAGCTGTTTTTT. The V and J genes are TRBV5-1 and TRBJ2-2; 7 bases fit TRBD1. CDR3 length: 17 amino acids. With V trimmed by 4 bases and J by 2 bases, 11 bases remained unmatched. Looked up from germline, CDR1 is SGHRS and CDR2 is YFSETQ.

The rearrangement uses TRBV20-1 and TRBJ2-5, with 7 bases that match TRBD2. Germline V gene sequence: CDR1 DFQATT, CDR2 SNEGSKA (reference sequence). This CDR3 is 14 amino acids long. V trimming: 3 bases; J trimming: 1 base; junction bases outside the gene matches: 5. The chain's CDR3 is CSARRGGTQETQYF. CDR3 DNA sequence: TGCAGTGCTAGGCGCGGGGGAACCCAAGAGACCCAGTACTTC.

V usage is TRBV10-3 and J usage is TRBJ2-2; 11 positions match TRBD1. After removal of 8 bases from V and 3 bases from J, the junction contained 5 bases not matched to a gene. This CDR3 is 15 amino acids long. Germline loops: CDR1 ENHRY, CDR2 SYGVKD. CDR3 nucleotide sequence: TGTGCCATCCGGGGACAGGGGGGCGACACCGGGGAGCTGTTTTTT. It is translated as CAIRGQGGDTGELFF.

The rearrangement joins TRBV7-2 to TRBJ2-6, with D possibly being TRBD1 (5 bases). Trimming left V 6 bases short and J 0 bases short, with 12 bases between. Germline V gives CDR1 SGHTA, CDR2 FQGNSA. This CDR3 has 16 amino acids. CDR3 DNA sequence: TGTGCCAGCAGTGCCGACAGACCCTCTGGGGCCAACGTCCTGACTTTC. Translation gives CASSADRPSGANVLTF.

This clonotype has just a few counts. The V gene is TRBV5-1, the J gene TRBJ1-1; D possibly corresponds to TRBD1 (6 bases). The CDR3 is 18 amino acids. V lost 4 bases and J 0 bases, leaving 22 bases between the germline ends. Germline V gene lookup returns CDR1 SGHRS and CDR2 YFSETQ. The CDR3: CASSPAGPLTGVNTEAFF. In DNA, the CDR3 is TGCGCCAGCAGCCCGGCGGGACCCTTGACAGGTGTGAACACTGAAGCTTTCTTT.

V usage is TRBV7-9 and J usage is TRBJ2-1; a possible D gene is TRBD2 (6 bases). Germline assignment: CDR1 SEHNR and CDR2 FQNEAQ (reference sequence). The CDR3 is 17 residues long. Trimming stripped 8 bases from V and 0 bases from J, with 20 bases between. CDR3 nucleotide sequence: TGTGCCAGCCGTTCCGGTACGGGAGTCCCCTCCTACAATGAGCAGTTCTTC. Translating gives CASRSGTGVPSYNEQFF.

V and J are TRBV21-1 and TRBJ2-7; TRBD1 reflects the table's D call only, with no check against the DNA. TRBV21-1 is noted as a pseudogene. CDR3 length: 15 amino acids. The CDR3 DNA follows: TGTGCCAGCAGCAGCCCCCGGGACAGGGAAGAAGAGCAGTACTTC. This codes for CASSSPRDREEEQYF.

The V gene is TRBV27, the J gene TRBJ2-7; D is tentatively TRBD1 or TRBD2 (5 bases each). V was shortened by 5 bases and J by 2 bases, with 16 bases between the two germline ends. Germline CDR1 MNHEY, CDR2 SMNVEV (reference sequence). The CDR3 runs 15 residues. In nucleotides, the CDR3 is TGTGCCAGCAGTCCTCAGAGGTGGGGGACCTACGAGCAGTACTTC. Amino acids: CASSPQRWGTYEQYF.